This TCR beta chain was retrieved from a study of T cell responses to AZD1222 COVID-19 vaccine. General study findings and limits: Nearly half of unique spike-specific TCRs reportedly avoided B.1.351 and B.1.1.7 mutated regions. In a largely white British group with more females than males, clonal diversity was possibly underestimated. Baseline seropositivity occurred in only six or seven AZD1222 recipients.

Notes on this clone: What it binds is not known.

Sequencing used immunoSEQ multiplex PCR; TCRdb keeps in-frame clones, though not all of them. Of some 100,000 clones detected, about 89% appear once; the ten largest clones hold roughly 7%. V was pared by 2 bases and J by 3 bases, with 11 bases between. The CDR3 is made up of 15 amino acids. Germline V gene sequence: CDR1 KGHSH, CDR2 LQKENI. Second-dose timings of about 4 or about 12 weeks were pooled. This clonotype was obtained from an adult who received the AZD1222 COVID-19 vaccine. The chain joins TRBV18 to TRBJ1-5; tentatively, D is TRBD1 (6 bases). The sample here was peripheral blood, taken 28 days after the second AZD1222 dose. The CDR3 protein is CASSPETGDNQPQHF. CDR3 nucleotides: TGTGCCAGCTCACCAGAGACAGGAGACAATCAGCCCCAGCATTTT.